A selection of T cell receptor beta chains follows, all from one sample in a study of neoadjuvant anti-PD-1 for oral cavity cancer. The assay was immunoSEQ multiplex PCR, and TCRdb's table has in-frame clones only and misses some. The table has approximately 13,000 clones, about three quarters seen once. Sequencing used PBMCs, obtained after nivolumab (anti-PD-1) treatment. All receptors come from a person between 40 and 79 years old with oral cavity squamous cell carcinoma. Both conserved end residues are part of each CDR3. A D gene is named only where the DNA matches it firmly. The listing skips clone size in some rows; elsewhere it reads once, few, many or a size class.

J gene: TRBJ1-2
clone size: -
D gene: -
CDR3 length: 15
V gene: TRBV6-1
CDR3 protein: CASSEPGGGVHGYTF
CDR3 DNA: TGTGCCAGCAGTGAGCCGGGGGGAGGGGTTCATGGCTACACCTTC

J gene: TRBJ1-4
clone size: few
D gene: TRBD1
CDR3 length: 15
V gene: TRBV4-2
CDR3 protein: CASSQEGGGGEKLFF
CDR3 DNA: TGTGCCAGCAGCCAAGAAGGGGGAGGGGGCGAAAAACTGTTTTTT

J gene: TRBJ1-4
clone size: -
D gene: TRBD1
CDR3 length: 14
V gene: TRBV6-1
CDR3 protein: CASSLRGPNEKLFF
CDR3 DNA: TGTGCCAGCAGCCTCAGGGGGCCTAATGAAAAACTGTTTTTT

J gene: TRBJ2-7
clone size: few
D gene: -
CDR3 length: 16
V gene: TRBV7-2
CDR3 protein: CASSLGAGHYTYEQYF
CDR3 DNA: TGTGCCAGCAGCTTAGGGGCGGGACACTACACCTACGAGCAGTACTTC

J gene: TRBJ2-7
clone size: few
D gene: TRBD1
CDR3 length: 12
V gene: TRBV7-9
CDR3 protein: CASSNQADREFF
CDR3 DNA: TGTGCCAGCAGTAATCAGGCGGACAGGGAGTTCTTC

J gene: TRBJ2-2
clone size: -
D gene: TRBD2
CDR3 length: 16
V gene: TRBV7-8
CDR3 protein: CASSSSTSGVTGELFF
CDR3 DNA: TGTGCCAGCAGCTCTTCGACTAGCGGAGTTACCGGGGAGCTGTTTTTT

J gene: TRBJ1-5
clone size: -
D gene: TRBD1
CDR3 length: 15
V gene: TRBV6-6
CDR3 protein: CASTVTGTGNQPQHF
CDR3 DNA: TGTGCCAGCACCGTCACCGGGACAGGGAACCAGCCCCAGCATTTT

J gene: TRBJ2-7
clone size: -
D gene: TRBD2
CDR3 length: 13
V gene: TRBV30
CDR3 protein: CAWTSGGSYEQYF
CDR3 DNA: TGTGCCTGGACTAGCGGGGGGTCCTACGAGCAGTACTTC

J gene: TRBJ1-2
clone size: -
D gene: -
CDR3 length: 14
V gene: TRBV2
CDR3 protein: CASRAPGTNDGYTF
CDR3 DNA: TGTGCCAGCAGGGCTCCAGGGACTAACGATGGCTACACCTTC

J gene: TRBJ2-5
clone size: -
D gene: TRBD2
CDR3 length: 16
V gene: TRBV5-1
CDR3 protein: CASSLMPGLAGETQYF
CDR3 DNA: TGCGCCAGCAGCCTAATGCCGGGACTAGCGGGGGAGACCCAGTACTTC

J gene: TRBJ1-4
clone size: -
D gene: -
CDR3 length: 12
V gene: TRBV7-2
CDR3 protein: CAITGPDEKLFF
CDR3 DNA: TGTGCCATCACAGGTCCTGATGAAAAACTGTTTTTT

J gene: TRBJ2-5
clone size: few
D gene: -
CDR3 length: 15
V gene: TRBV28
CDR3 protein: CASSPQGHQQETQYF
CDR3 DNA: TGTGCCAGCAGCCCGCAGGGACACCAACAAGAGACCCAGTACTTC

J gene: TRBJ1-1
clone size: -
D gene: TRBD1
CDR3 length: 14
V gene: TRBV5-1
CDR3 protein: CASTRDSYNTEAFF
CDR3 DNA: TGCGCCAGCACCCGGGACAGCTATAACACTGAAGCTTTCTTT

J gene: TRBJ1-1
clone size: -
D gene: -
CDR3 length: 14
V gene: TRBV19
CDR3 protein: CASSIGTTNTEAFF
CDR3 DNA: TGTGCCAGTAGTATTGGGACAACGAACACTGAAGCTTTCTTT